This T cell receptor (beta chain) originates from a study of T cell repertoires in cytomegalovirus infection. The sample holds many counts of this clonotype. Its cognate antigen is unknown. CDR3 size: 14 residues. V dropped 2 bases and J dropped 4 bases, with 11 bases sitting between them. CDR1 SGHTA and CDR2 FQGNSA come from the germline V gene. TCRdb ran MiXCR on the reads and lists one entry per CDR3 protein. The repertoire holds around 710,000 distinct CDR3 sequences, almost 30% seen once, with less than 15% in the top ten. V usage is TRBV7-2 and J usage is TRBJ1-2, with a possible D match to TRBD1 (6 bases). The sample here was cultured CD8+ T cells from PBMCs, taken from culture after CMV antigen stimulation. This clonotype originated in a human donor in good health (CMV status not recorded). Some clones in this sample may be carry-over from other donors' samples. CDR3 DNA sequence: TGTGCCAGCAGCTTATATCGGACAGTCTATGGCTACACCTTC. Protein sequence: CASSLYRTVYGYTF.